This T cell receptor (beta chain) appears in the sequencing data of a study of vaccination and CD4 T cells after COVID-19. Study in general: Convalescent cases comprised several mild and one severe, all SARS-CoV-2 positive by nasal swab PCR. In the convalescent cohort, there were six males and four females, two of them Hispanic. At days 161 to 241 post-vaccination, as well as at day 14, three convalescent patients were sampled.

Using its own MiXCR run on the PCR reads, TCRdb lists one record per CDR3 protein. Seen here are about 40,000 distinct CDR3 sequences, about 35% observed once, and the top ten hold roughly 5.9%. Time point of the sample: late sampling 161 to 241 days after vaccination in three convalescent patients. Germline CDR1 is MNHEY and CDR2 is SMNVEV (reference sequence). The CDR3 sequence is 13 residues long. Trimming pared 3 bases from V and 5 bases from J, leaving 10 bases between. Sequenced here: CD4+ T cells from blood, sampled about 7 months after SARS-CoV-2 vaccination. This receptor was taken from a human donor who had recovered from COVID-19. The chain links TRBV27 to TRBJ1-1; D may be TRBD1 (5 bases). CDR3 nucleotide sequence: TGTGCCAGCAGTTTTGTTGGGGCGACTGAAGCTTTCTTT. This codes for CASSFVGATEAFF.